This T cell receptor beta chain was captured by sequencing in a study of T cell responses to AZD1222 COVID-19 vaccine. The method was immunoSEQ multiplex PCR; TCRdb's version includes in-frame clones alone and lacks a portion of them. Of about 120,000 clones listed, roughly 86% are singletons. This CDR3 has 15 amino acids. In germline, CDR1 is LNHDA, CDR2 SQIVND (reference sequence). Trimming cost V 3 bases and J 4 bases, with 13 bases left between them. Study-wide results and limits: Repertoire sampling happened only post peak T cell response.

Of note for this clone: Its antigen is as yet unknown.

The source is an adult who received the AZD1222 COVID-19 vaccine. Sequenced here: peripheral blood, sampled 28 days after the second AZD1222 dose. This sequence joins TRBV19 and TRBJ2-1; a possible D gene is TRBD1 (6 bases). This CDR3 reads CASSMWGTQYNEQFF. In DNA form, the CDR3 reads TGTGCCAGTAGTATGTGGGGGACACAATACAATGAGCAGTTCTTC.